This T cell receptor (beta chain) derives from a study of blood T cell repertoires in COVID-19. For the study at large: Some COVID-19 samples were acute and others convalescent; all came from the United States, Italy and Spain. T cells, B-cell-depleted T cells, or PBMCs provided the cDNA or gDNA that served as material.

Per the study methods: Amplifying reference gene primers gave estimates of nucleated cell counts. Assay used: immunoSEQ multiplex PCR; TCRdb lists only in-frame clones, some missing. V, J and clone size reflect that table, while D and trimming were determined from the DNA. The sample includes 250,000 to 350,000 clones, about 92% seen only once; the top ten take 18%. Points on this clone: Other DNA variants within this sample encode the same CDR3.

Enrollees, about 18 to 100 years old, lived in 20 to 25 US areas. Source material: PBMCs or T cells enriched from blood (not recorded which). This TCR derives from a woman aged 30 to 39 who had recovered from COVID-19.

The CDR3 here is CASSVDPGQGYEQYF. In nucleotides, the CDR3 is TGTGCCAGCAGCGTAGATCCGGGACAGGGGTACGAGCAGTACTTC. The V call is TRBV9, the J call TRBJ2-7; TRBD1 agrees at 10 bases. V lost 0 bases, J lost 4 bases, and 4 bases stayed unmatched. Germline lookup yields CDR1 SGDLS and CDR2 YYNGEE. The CDR3 has 15 amino acids.